The 5 T cell receptor beta chains given below trace back to one sample, sequenced in a study of CD8 T cells in ankylosing spondylitis. TCRdb redid the calling of the 5' RACE reads with MiXCR, one entry per CDR3 protein. This sample has about 250,000 distinct CDR3 sequences, with around 8% found just once. The specimen sequenced was blood, either unsorted or a sorted T cell fraction (not recorded which). The receptors were sampled from a female donor with ankylosing spondylitis or in good health (not recorded which).

This clonotype was seen many times. V is TRBV5-5 and J is TRBJ2-2, with D possibly matching TRBD2 (9 bases). Germline CDR1 SGHKS, CDR2 YYEKEE (reference sequence). Trimming removed 3 bases at V and 12 bases at J, with 18 bases between. This CDR3 is 14 amino acids long. CDR3 residues: CASSSDRGLAQLFF. The DNA for the CDR3 is TGTGCCAGCAGCTCCGACAGGGGACTAGCTCAGCTGTTTTTT.

In this sample, this clonotype turned up many times. The chain couples TRBV24-1 to TRBJ2-1, with TRBD2 matching 9 bases. CDR1 KGHDR and CDR2 SFDVKD come from the germline V gene. The length of the CDR3 is 11 residues. The J segment lost 10 bases and the V segment lost 7 bases, leaving 1 base of the junction unmatched. Here the CDR3 reads CATRTSGEQFF. CDR3 coding DNA: TGTGCCACCAGGACTAGCGGAGAGCAGTTCTTC.

This clonotype was seen repeatedly, ten times or more. The chain is built from TRBV10-3 and TRBJ1-2; the match to TRBD1 covers 7 bases. With V trimmed by 7 bases and J by 4 bases, 15 bases remained unmatched. CDR1 ENHRY and CDR2 SYGVKD come from the germline V gene. The CDR3 loop spans 16 amino acids. The CDR3 sequence: CAIMGLGQVGPYGYTF. The CDR3 coding sequence is TGTGCCATCATGGGACTCGGACAGGTGGGACCCTATGGCTACACCTTC.

The V and J genes are TRBV20-1 and TRBJ2-1; TRBD2 aligns across 10 bases. Germline CDR1 and CDR2: DFQATT and SNEGSKA (reference sequence). This CDR3 spans 13 amino acids. The CDR3 loop reads CRSTSGIDNEQFF. The DNA for the CDR3 is TGCAGGTCAACTAGCGGGATAGACAATGAGCAGTTCTTC.

In this sample, this clonotype turned up a few times. The chain joins TRBV7-2 to TRBJ2-3; D is ambiguous. Trimming stripped 7 bases from V and 2 bases from J, with 16 bases between. Per the germline V gene, CDR1 is SGHTA and CDR2 is FQGNSA. The CDR3 length is 15 residues. The CDR3 is CASISDGRTTDTQYF. CDR3 nucleotide sequence: TGTGCCAGCATCTCGGACGGCAGGACCACAGATACGCAGTATTTT.